Each of the 22 T cell receptor beta chains below was sequenced from the same sample in a study of shared clonotypes between healthy human individuals. The table came from immunoSEQ multiplex PCR; TCRdb's copy has only in-frame clones and leaves some out. The sample includes approximately 980,000 clones, 70% to 85% seen only once; the top ten take around 1.4%. Sequences were obtained from memory CD4+ T cells sorted from blood. The sample's subset: CD45RA-negative fraction. These receptors were collected from a man between 18 and 35 years old in good health.

The chain has TRBV28 and TRBJ2-2; TRBD2 might be the D (6 bases). Trimming cost V 7 bases and J 0 bases, with 9 bases left between them. Germline CDR1 reads MDHEN; CDR2 reads SYDVKM. This CDR3 is built from 14 residues. The chain's CDR3 is CASIGGANTGELFF. In nucleotides, the CDR3 is TGTGCCAGCATCGGAGGGGCGAACACCGGGGAGCTGTTTTTT.

This chain connects TRBV25-1 to TRBJ2-7, with 10 bases lining up with TRBD1. J lost 4 bases, V lost 4 bases, and 7 bases had no gene match. CDR3 length equals 15 residues. Looked up from germline, CDR1 is MGHDK and CDR2 is SYGVNS. DNA for the CDR3: TGTGCCAGCAGTGCTTCCGGGACAGGGGCATACGAGCAGTACTTC. This sequence encodes CASSASGTGAYEQYF.

This chain links TRBV30 with TRBJ1-6, with a possible D match to TRBD1 (6 bases). The CDR3 totals 14 residues. The V and J ends lost 2 bases and 10 bases respectively, with 15 bases between them. Germline V CDR1 and CDR2: GTSNPN, SVGIG (reference sequence). Here the CDR3 reads CAWSKDSPGSPLHF. CDR3 DNA sequence: TGTGCCTGGAGTAAGGACAGCCCGGGGTCACCCCTCCACTTT.

This chain links TRBV18 with TRBJ2-2; TRBD1 matches 12 bases. CDR1 KGHSH and CDR2 LQKENI come from the germline V gene. After removal of 3 bases from V and 7 bases from J, the junction contained 3 bases not matched to a gene. There are 15 residues in the CDR3. The CDR3 loop is CASSPGTGGSGELFF. In nucleotides, the CDR3 is TGTGCCAGCTCACCTGGGACAGGGGGCAGCGGGGAGCTGTTTTTT.

This clone showed up many times. The chain uses TRBV9 and TRBJ2-2, with no clear D. Trimming stripped 3 bases from V and 6 bases from J, with 9 bases between. Per the germline V gene, CDR1 is SGDLS and CDR2 is YYNGEE. The CDR3 runs 13 residues. Here the CDR3 DNA reads TGTGCCAGCAGCGGAACATTTGCCGGGGAGCTGTTTTTT. It translates to CASSGTFAGELFF.

The chain employs TRBV5-1 and TRBJ2-3; D uncertain. V shed 4 bases and J shed 0 bases, with 9 bases lying between them. Per the germline V gene, CDR1 is SGHRS and CDR2 is YFSETQ. The CDR3 consists of 14 residues. CDR3 sequence reads: CASSAYGSTDTQYF. For the CDR3, the DNA is TGCGCCAGCAGCGCCTACGGGAGCACAGATACGCAGTATTTT.

This chain connects TRBV11-2 to TRBJ1-1, with D unresolved. Between the trimmed V and J ends, which lost 1 base and 0 bases, there was a span of 6 bases. CDR3 length equals 14 residues. Germline assignment: CDR1 SGHAT and CDR2 FQNNGV. The CDR3 protein is CASSLVSLNTEAFF. Written as DNA, the CDR3 is TGTGCCAGCAGCTTAGTTTCCCTGAACACTGAAGCTTTCTTT.

V usage is TRBV10-2 and J usage is TRBJ2-7; D gene ambiguous. CDR1 WSHSY and CDR2 SAAADI come from the germline V gene. V dropped 5 bases and J dropped 2 bases, with 7 bases sitting between them. This CDR3 comprises 12 residues. This chain's CDR3 is CASSNTAYEQYF. The DNA for the CDR3 is TGCGCCAGCAGTAATACAGCCTACGAGCAGTACTTC.

The V gene is TRBV6-5, the J gene TRBJ2-7; TRBD1 agrees at 9 bases. Germline CDR1 reads MNHEY; CDR2 reads SVGAGI. This CDR3 spans 13 amino acids. With V trimmed by 6 bases and J by 2 bases, 2 bases remained unmatched. The CDR3 DNA follows: TGTGCCAGCAGGACAGGGGGTGCCTACGAGCAGTACTTC. Protein sequence: CASRTGGAYEQYF.

Comments on this clone: A clone one base away is much larger, so this may be a read error. The chain uses TRBV28 and TRBJ1-2, with a tentative D call TRBD1 (5 bases). The germline V gene encodes CDR1 MDHEN and CDR2 SYDVKM. V lost 2 bases to trimming and J lost 12 bases, with 13 bases between them. The CDR3 length is 12 residues. The CDR3 is CASSLRSGSHTF. The CDR3 DNA reads as TGTGCCAGCAGTTTAAGATCAGGGAGCCACACCTTC.

V usage is TRBV19 and J usage is TRBJ2-2; D not certain. Trimming took 6 bases from V and 3 from J, leaving 11 bases between them. This CDR3 has 14 residues. Germline-derived CDR1 and CDR2 are LNHDA and SQIVND (reference sequence). CDR3 sequence (DNA): TGTGCCAGTAGCCGACGGTACGACACCGGGGAGCTGTTTTTT. This sequence encodes CASSRRYDTGELFF.

This chain uses TRBV7-9 with TRBJ2-1; maybe TRBD2 (5 bases). Germline CDR1 is SEHNR and CDR2 is FQNEAQ (reference sequence). CDR3 size: 14 residues. V was pared by 5 bases and J by 6 bases, with 14 bases between. The CDR3 DNA reads as TGTGCCAGCAGCCTTGGGGTTAGCGTCAATGAGCAGTTCTTC. Amino acids: CASSLGVSVNEQFF.

This clone was detected only once. The chain combines TRBV15 with TRBJ1-1; TRBD1 matches at 7 bases. The CDR3 totals 15 residues. Per germline, CDR1 LNHNV and CDR2 YYDKDF (reference sequence). The J segment lost 1 base and the V segment lost 3 bases, leaving 5 bases of the junction unmatched. The chain's CDR3 is CATSSSRTGNTEAFF. CDR3 bases: TGTGCCACCAGCAGCTCTCGGACAGGGAACACTGAAGCTTTCTTT.

This clone came up many times. V usage is TRBV4-2 and J usage is TRBJ2-5, with D tentatively TRBD1 or TRBD2 (5 bases each). The germline V and J ends were trimmed by 8 bases and 1 base, with 14 bases remaining between them. Germline loops: CDR1 LGHNA, CDR2 YNFKEQ. The length of the CDR3 is 14 residues. Here the CDR3 DNA reads TGTGCCAGCCTACTGGGGGACGTCCAAGAGACCCAGTACTTC. This translates into CASLLGDVQETQYF.

The CDR3 sequence is CASSLGGGIQYF. In DNA, the CDR3 is TGTGCCAGCAGCTTAGGGGGCGGCATTCAGTACTTC. The J gene is TRBJ2-4, the V gene TRBV11-2, with TRBD1 as a possible D gene (5 bases). The CDR3 covers 12 residues. V gave up 1 base and J gave up 9 bases, with 7 bases separating them. Germline-derived CDR1 and CDR2 are SGHAT and FQNNGV.

The rearrangement links TRBV29-1 to TRBJ1-6; 7 bases align to TRBD1. The CDR3 spans 11 residues. Germline V gene sequence: CDR1 SQVTM, CDR2 ANQGSEA. V dropped 7 bases and J dropped 10; count of bases not matched to a gene: 4. As DNA, the CDR3 is TGCAGCGCTCGACAGGGATCACCCCTCCACTTT. Its translation is CSARQGSPLHF.

The CDR3: CASSSTRLAGGEQFF. The CDR3 coding sequence is TGTGCCAGCAGTTCTACAAGACTAGCGGGAGGTGAGCAGTTCTTC. The gene calls are TRBV27 and TRBJ2-1, with 13 bases that match TRBD2. V shed 4 bases and J 9 bases; nucleotides not matched to a gene: 6. The CDR3 has 15 residues. Germline CDR1 and CDR2: MNHEY and SMNVEV (reference sequence).

As for this clone: A single base separates this from a much larger clone, so it may be a read error. This rearrangement joins TRBV5-1 to TRBJ2-7, with 12 bases fitting TRBD2. After removal of 4 bases from V and 7 bases from J, the junction contained 3 bases not matched to a gene. From germline, CDR1 is SGHRS and CDR2 YFSETQ. The CDR3 loop spans 13 amino acids. This chain's CDR3 is CASSQGTSGEQYF. DNA for the CDR3: TGCGCCAGCAGCCAGGGGACTAGCGGGGAGCAGTACTTC.

The chain links TRBV7-9 to TRBJ1-5; TRBD1 might be the D (5 bases). Germline V CDR1 and CDR2: SEHNR, FQNEAQ (reference sequence). CDR3 length: 13 residues. Between the trimmed V and J ends, which lost 1 base and 9 bases, there was a span of 10 bases. The CDR3 protein is CASSLGGDWPQHF. The CDR3 nucleotides are TGTGCCAGCAGCTTAGGGGGGGACTGGCCCCAGCATTTT.

This sequence joins TRBV19 and TRBJ2-3; D is unresolved. The V end lost 1 base, the J end lost 2 bases, and 4 bases lay between the germline ends. From germline, CDR1 is LNHDA and CDR2 SQIVND (reference sequence). CDR3 length: 13 amino acids. DNA for the CDR3: TGTGCCAGTAGTATAGTTAACACAGATACGCAGTATTTT. Its protein is CASSIVNTDTQYF.

This clone was seen repeatedly, ten times or more. This chain connects TRBV2 to TRBJ1-4; 9 nucleotides agree with TRBD1. CDR3 length equals 14 residues. CDR1 and CDR2 (germline): SNHLY, FYNNEI. With V trimmed by 6 bases and J by 5 bases, 4 bases remained unmatched. The CDR3 region is CASSSGTGNEKLFF. The CDR3 DNA follows: TGTGCCAGCAGCTCCGGGACAGGGAATGAAAAACTGTTTTTT.

This sequence joins TRBV5-5 and TRBJ1-6; no clear D. Germline V gene sequence: CDR1 SGHKS, CDR2 YYEKEE (reference sequence). V lost 4 bases and J lost 12, with 11 bases in between. The CDR3 contains 12 residues. The CDR3 nucleotides are TGTGCCAGCAGCGTCGACGCTTTACCCCTCCACTTT. This encodes CASSVDALPLHF.